The 23 T cell receptor beta chains listed next were all sequenced from one sample in a study of cytomegalovirus exposure and HLA in healthy donors. The PCR made use of 60 Vbeta and 13 Jbeta primers. Clones were read by immunoSEQ multiplex PCR, and TCRdb kept only the in-frame ones, dropping some. The profile shows 250,000 to 350,000 clones, approximately 90% of them singletons. The specimen was PBMCs. Every receptor here comes from a woman aged 18 to 35 in good health and CMV-seronegative.

This clone was observed a handful of times. V and J are TRBV28 and TRBJ1-3; tentatively, D is TRBD1 (5 bases). Germline values: CDR1 MDHEN, CDR2 SYDVKM. Trimming took off 5 bases at V and 0 bases at J, with 8 bases between the two ends. The CDR3 totals 14 residues. CDR3 sequence: CASSTQGSGNTIYF. DNA for the CDR3: TGTGCCAGCAGTACGCAGGGCTCTGGAAACACCATATATTTT.

This chain links TRBV6-6 with TRBJ2-7; 7 bases are a match to TRBD1. The CDR3 is 15 amino acids. Germline-derived CDR1 and CDR2 are MNHNY and SVGAGI (reference sequence). V was pared by 2 bases and J by 2 bases, with 6 bases of the junction left unmatched. DNA for the CDR3: TGTGCCAGCAGTTACACCGGGCAGGGGGCCTACGAGCAGTACTTC. Its translation is CASSYTGQGAYEQYF.

This chain connects TRBV4-1 to TRBJ1-2, with a tentative D call TRBD1 (5 bases). The CDR3 covers 12 residues. Germline V CDR1 and CDR2: MGHRA, YSYEKL. V lost 8 bases, J lost 6 bases, and 13 bases lay in between. The CDR3 protein is CASWGGVHGYTF. CDR3 nucleotide sequence: TGCGCCAGCTGGGGAGGGGTCCATGGCTACACCTTC.

V usage is TRBV27 and J usage is TRBJ2-1; a possible D gene is TRBD2 (6 bases). Germline assignment: CDR1 MNHEY and CDR2 SMNVEV (reference sequence). The V end lost 6 bases, the J end lost 6 bases, and 18 bases lay between the germline ends. This CDR3 contains 15 residues. The CDR3 DNA follows: TGTGCCAGCAGGTGGGACTTTTCCCCTCTCAATGAGCAGTTCTTC. Its protein product is CASRWDFSPLNEQFF.

A remark on this clone: Within the sample, other DNA sequences also encode this same CDR3. The chain uses TRBV7-6 and TRBJ2-7; weak D call: TRBD1 (6 bases). This CDR3 comprises 15 residues. Germline V CDR1 and CDR2: SGHVS, FNYEAQ. Trimming shortened V by 1 base and J by 9 bases, and 19 bases separated the two germline ends. CDR3 sequence: CASSLGVRDNSGQYF. Here the CDR3 DNA reads TGTGCCAGCAGCTTAGGAGTGAGGGACAACTCCGGGCAGTACTTC.

The chain couples TRBV18 to TRBJ1-2, with 9 bases aligning to TRBD1. Trimming took 3 bases from V and 2 from J; bases not matched to a gene: 4. The CDR3 length is 15 residues. Germline V gives CDR1 KGHSH, CDR2 LQKENI. The CDR3 spells CASSPGQGLNYGYTF. DNA of the CDR3: TGTGCCAGCTCACCGGGACAGGGATTAAACTATGGCTACACCTTC.

The rearrangement uses TRBV5-6 and TRBJ1-2; 9 bases line up with TRBD1. The CDR3 is made up of 17 amino acids. Trimming took 4 bases from V and 2 from J; bases not matched to a gene: 12. Germline lookup yields CDR1 SGHDT and CDR2 YYEEEE. CDR3 protein: CASSDVMTQGANYGYTF. CDR3 coding DNA: TGTGCCAGCAGCGATGTGATGACACAGGGGGCGAACTATGGCTACACCTTC.

The genes are TRBV27 and TRBJ1-2, with 7 nucleotides matching TRBD1. This CDR3 has 16 amino acids. Per germline, CDR1 MNHEY and CDR2 SMNVEV (reference sequence). V was pared by 5 bases and J by 2 bases, with 11 bases of the junction left unmatched. The CDR3 region is CASSPPRTGGNYGYTF. CDR3 coding DNA: TGTGCCAGCAGTCCCCCTAGGACAGGAGGCAACTATGGCTACACCTTC.

CDR3 amino acids: CASSQDPRGDPQETQYF. CDR3 DNA sequence: TGTGCCAGCAGCCAAGACCCGCGGGGGGACCCCCAAGAGACCCAGTACTTC. This chain joins TRBV14 and TRBJ2-5; 8 bases align to TRBD2. Germline lookup yields CDR1 SGHDN and CDR2 FVKESK. V was pared by 0 bases and J by 1 base, with 7 bases of the junction left unmatched. The CDR3 length is 17 residues.

This clone has just one count. This chain joins TRBV11-3 and TRBJ1-1; D not certain. Looked up from germline, CDR1 is SGHNT and CDR2 is YENEEA. The CDR3 spans 13 residues. The V end was cut by 1 base, the J end by 1 base, with 4 bases between. As DNA, the CDR3 is TGTGCCAGCAGCTTAGTGGCGAACACTGAAGCTTTCTTT. Translating gives CASSLVANTEAFF.

This clone was seen a single time. The rearrangement uses TRBV7-9 and TRBJ1-2; D not resolved. The germline V gene encodes CDR1 SEHNR and CDR2 FQNEAQ (reference sequence). The CDR3 has 14 residues. V dropped 0 bases and J dropped 5 bases, with 10 bases sitting between them. The CDR3 is CASSLAGLLYGYTF. The CDR3 DNA follows: TGTGCCAGCAGCTTAGCTGGACTCCTGTATGGCTACACCTTC.

The chain couples TRBV5-1 to TRBJ2-7; 9 bases fit TRBD1. Trimming removed 4 bases from V and 0 bases from J; junction bases left unmatched: 14. CDR1 is SGHRS, CDR2 YFSETQ, per germline. The CDR3 runs to 18 residues. The CDR3 nucleotides are TGCGCCAGCAGCGGAACCGGGACAGGGTCCAGTTACTCCTACGAGCAGTACTTC. Encoded protein: CASSGTGTGSSYSYEQYF.

The chain couples TRBV9 to TRBJ2-7; D unclear. The germline V and J ends were trimmed by 0 bases and 4 bases, with 11 bases remaining between them. CDR3 length: 14 amino acids. Germline CDR1 SGDLS, CDR2 YYNGEE. The CDR3 loop reads CASSVGPTGYEQYF. In DNA form, the CDR3 reads TGTGCCAGCAGCGTAGGTCCGACTGGTTACGAGCAGTACTTC.

The chain links TRBV18 to TRBJ2-1, with TRBD2 matching over 12 bases. Germline V gene lookup returns CDR1 KGHSH and CDR2 LQKENI. With V trimmed by 3 bases and J by 0 bases, 6 bases remained unmatched. This CDR3 has 18 residues. The CDR3 loop reads CASSPLLLAGGSYNEQFF. CDR3 nucleotides: TGTGCCAGCTCACCTCTCCTACTAGCGGGGGGCTCCTACAATGAGCAGTTCTTC.

J is TRBJ2-5 and V is TRBV7-2; possibly TRBD1 for D (6 bases). Germline-derived CDR1 and CDR2 are SGHTA and FQGNSA. V was clipped by 5 bases and J by 3 bases, with 16 bases between them. The CDR3 is made up of 15 amino acids. The CDR3 region is CASSLWGNREETQYF. DNA for the CDR3: TGTGCCAGCAGCCTTTGGGGGAACAGGGAAGAGACCCAGTACTTC.

CDR3 sequence: CASSIPPPVYGYTF. DNA for the CDR3: TGTGCCAGTAGTATTCCCCCGCCGGTTTATGGCTACACCTTC. The chain links TRBV19 to TRBJ1-2, with no clear D. V was cut by 3 bases and J by 5 bases, with 13 bases left in between. The CDR3 is 14 amino acids. From germline, CDR1 is LNHDA and CDR2 SQIVND (reference sequence).

This clone was counted once. This chain links TRBV6-1 with TRBJ1-1; no clear D gene. The V gene lost 5 bases and the J gene lost 4 bases, with 8 bases spanning the gap. Germline-derived CDR1 and CDR2 are MNHNS and SASEGT. The CDR3 has 12 residues. CDR3 in DNA: TGTGCCAGCAGTCGGGTGGGCACTGAAGCTTTCTTT. Amino acids: CASSRVGTEAFF.

This chain connects TRBV7-9 to TRBJ2-7; 9 bases are a match to TRBD1. The CDR3 consists of 14 residues. The germline gives CDR1 SEHNR, CDR2 FQNEAQ (reference sequence). V gave up 7 bases and J gave up 3 bases; unmatched junction bases: 7. As DNA, the CDR3 is TGTGCCAGCACCTCCCCGGGACAGGGCTACGAGCAGTACTTC. Amino acid sequence: CASTSPGQGYEQYF. Filled out from reference TRBV7-9 and TRBJ2-7, the complete variable domain reads DTGVSQNPRHKITKRGQNVTFRCDPISEHNRLYWYRQTLGQGPEFLTYFQNEAQLEKSRLLSDRFSAERPKGSFSTLEIQRTEQGDSAMYLCASTSPGQGYEQYFGPGTRLTVT.

In the case of this clone: The same CDR3 can be traced to other DNA sequences in this sample. V and J are TRBV10-3 and TRBJ1-6; D might be TRBD1 (5 bases). V was pared by 11 bases and J by 10 bases, with 18 bases between. Germline CDR1 reads ENHRY; CDR2 reads SYGVKD. This CDR3 has 13 residues. DNA for the CDR3: TGTGCCGTTCGGCAGGGAGGTGGCTCACCCCTCCACTTT. This codes for CAVRQGGGSPLHF.

J is TRBJ2-7 and V is TRBV6-1; D is uncertain. V shed 4 bases and J shed 0 bases, with 10 bases lying between them. The germline V gene encodes CDR1 MNHNS and CDR2 SASEGT. The CDR3 sequence is 14 residues long. CDR3: CASSGSPSSYEQYF. The CDR3 nucleotides are TGTGCCAGCAGTGGGTCTCCTAGCTCCTACGAGCAGTACTTC.

V is TRBV2 and J is TRBJ2-5; 8 bases align to TRBD2. V gave up 7 bases and J gave up 5 bases; unmatched junction bases: 12. There are 15 residues in the CDR3. The germline gives CDR1 SNHLY, CDR2 FYNNEI. CDR3 residues: CASKSGGSGGETQYF. DNA for the CDR3: TGTGCCAGCAAGAGTGGCGGGAGCGGGGGTGAGACCCAGTACTTC.

The V gene is TRBV21-1, the J gene TRBJ2-7; the table names TRBD1, a call not compared with the DNA. TRBV21-1 is a known pseudogene. The CDR3 totals 16 residues. The CDR3 coding sequence is TGTGCCAGCAGCGAGTACCGGGACAGCCCTATGTACGAGCAGTACTTC. Translation gives CASSEYRDSPMYEQYF.

The chain recombines TRBV10-3 with TRBJ2-7; 9 bases align to TRBD1. This CDR3 spans 13 amino acids. J lost 3 bases, V lost 8 bases, and 5 bases had no gene match. The germline CDR1 and CDR2 sequences are ENHRY and SYGVKD. CDR3 loop: CAIGGQGGYEQYF. DNA of the CDR3: TGTGCCATCGGGGGACAGGGCGGCTACGAGCAGTACTTC.